The TCR beta chain under discussion was sequenced for a study of tumour-infiltrating T cells in Burkitt lymphoma. CDR3 length: 11 amino acids. V was pared by 3 bases and J by 7 bases, with 9 bases between. Germline V gene sequence: CDR1 DFQATT, CDR2 SNEGSKA (reference sequence). This clone showed up just once. Measured with immunoSEQ multiplex PCR; TCRdb has only the in-frame clones, and not every one. The sample carries about 15,000 clones, about 80% recorded once. Sample: tumor tissue. This receptor was identified in a human donor with diffuse large B-cell lymphoma. V is TRBV20-1 and J is TRBJ1-1, with no clear D. The chain's CDR3 is CSARRSGEAFF. CDR3 sequence (DNA): TGCAGTGCTAGGAGGTCTGGTGAAGCTTTCTTT.